This TCR beta chain was captured by sequencing in a study of metastatic and nonmetastatic thyroid tumors. Across the study: Comparison of repertoires was carried out across blood and tumor or nodule tissue from malignant and benign thyroid patients.

TCRdb re-processed the PCR reads through MiXCR. Among roughly 58,000 clones listed, just over 4% were seen once. All patients reached thyroid surgery having received no treatment beforehand. The sample consisted of blood. The sequence was obtained from a female donor with papillary thyroid cancer or a benign thyroid nodule (not recorded which). Some clones in this sample may be carry-over from other donors' samples.

The CDR3 DNA reads TGTGCCAGCACGGGACAGGCAGATACGCAGTATTTT. Translation: CASTGQADTQYF. V usage is TRBV6-1 and J usage is TRBJ2-3, with 8 positions matching TRBD1. After removal of 7 bases from V and 4 bases from J, the junction contained 1 base not matched to a gene. The germline gives CDR1 MNHNS, CDR2 SASEGT. The CDR3 is 12 amino acids.